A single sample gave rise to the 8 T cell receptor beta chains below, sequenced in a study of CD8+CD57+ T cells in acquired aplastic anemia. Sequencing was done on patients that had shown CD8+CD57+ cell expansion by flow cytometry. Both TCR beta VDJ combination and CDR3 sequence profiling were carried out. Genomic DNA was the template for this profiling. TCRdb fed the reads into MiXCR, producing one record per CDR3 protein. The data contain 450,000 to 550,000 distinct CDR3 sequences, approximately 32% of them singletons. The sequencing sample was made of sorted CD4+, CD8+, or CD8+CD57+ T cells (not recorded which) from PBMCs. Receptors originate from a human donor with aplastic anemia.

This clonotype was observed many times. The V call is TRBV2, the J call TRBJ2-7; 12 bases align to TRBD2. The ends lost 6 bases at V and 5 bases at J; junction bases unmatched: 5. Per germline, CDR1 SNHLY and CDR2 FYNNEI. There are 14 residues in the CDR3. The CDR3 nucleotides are TGTGCCAGCAGCACTAGCGGGGGGCAGCACGAGCAGTACTTC. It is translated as CASSTSGGQHEQYF.

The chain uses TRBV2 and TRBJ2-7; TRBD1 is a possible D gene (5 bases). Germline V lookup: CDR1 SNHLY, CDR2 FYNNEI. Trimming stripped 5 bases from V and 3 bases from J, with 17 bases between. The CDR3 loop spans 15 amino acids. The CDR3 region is CASSLYSQGSYEQYF. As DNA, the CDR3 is TGTGCCAGCAGTTTATACTCCCAGGGCAGCTACGAGCAGTACTTC.

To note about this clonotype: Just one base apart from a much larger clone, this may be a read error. CDR3 sequence: CVSSLERLYQPQHF. In DNA, the CDR3 is TGTGTCAGCAGCTTAGAAAGGCTGTATCAGCCCCAGCATTTT. The rearrangement links TRBV7-8 to TRBJ1-5; D is undetermined. The CDR3 is 14 residues long. Germline V gene sequence: CDR1 SGHVS, CDR2 FQNEAQ.

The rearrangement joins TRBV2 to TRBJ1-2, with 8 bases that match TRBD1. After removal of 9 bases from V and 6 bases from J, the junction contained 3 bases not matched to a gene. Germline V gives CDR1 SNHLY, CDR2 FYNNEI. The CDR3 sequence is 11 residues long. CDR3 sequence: CASQGANGYTF. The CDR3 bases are TGTGCCAGTCAGGGGGCGAATGGCTACACCTTC.

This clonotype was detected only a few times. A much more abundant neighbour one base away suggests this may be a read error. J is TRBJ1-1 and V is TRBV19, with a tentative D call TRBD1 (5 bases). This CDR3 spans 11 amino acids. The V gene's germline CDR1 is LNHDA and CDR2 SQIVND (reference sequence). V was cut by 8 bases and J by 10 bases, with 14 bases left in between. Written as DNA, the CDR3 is TGTGCCAGTGCCACAGGCTTGCGAGCTTTCTTT. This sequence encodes CASATGLRAFF. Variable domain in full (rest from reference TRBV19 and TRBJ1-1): DGGITQSPKYLFRKEGQNVTLSCEQNLNHDAMYWYRQDPGQGLRLIYYSQIVNDFQKGDIAEGYSVSREKKESFPLTVTSAQKNPTAFYLCASATGLRAFFGQGTRLTVV.

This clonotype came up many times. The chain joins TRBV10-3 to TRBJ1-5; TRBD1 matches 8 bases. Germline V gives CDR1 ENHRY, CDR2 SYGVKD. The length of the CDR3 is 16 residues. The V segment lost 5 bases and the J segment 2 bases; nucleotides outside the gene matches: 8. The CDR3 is CAISSGQGIGNQPQHF. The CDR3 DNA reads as TGTGCCATCAGTTCAGGACAGGGAATAGGCAATCAGCCCCAGCATTTT.

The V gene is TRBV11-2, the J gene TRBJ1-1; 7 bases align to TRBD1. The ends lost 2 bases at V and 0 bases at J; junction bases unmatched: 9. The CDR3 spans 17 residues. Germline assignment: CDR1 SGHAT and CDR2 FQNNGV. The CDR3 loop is CASSLPGTVPMNTEAFF. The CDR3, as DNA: TGTGCCAGCAGCTTACCTGGGACAGTCCCGATGAACACTGAAGCTTTCTTT. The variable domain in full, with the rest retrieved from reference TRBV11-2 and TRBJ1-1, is EAGVAQSPRYKIIEKRQSVAFWCNPISGHATLYWYQQILGQGPKLLIQFQNNGVVDDSQLPKDRFSAERLKGVDSTLKIQPAKLEDSAVYLCASSLPGTVPMNTEAFFGQGTRLTVV.

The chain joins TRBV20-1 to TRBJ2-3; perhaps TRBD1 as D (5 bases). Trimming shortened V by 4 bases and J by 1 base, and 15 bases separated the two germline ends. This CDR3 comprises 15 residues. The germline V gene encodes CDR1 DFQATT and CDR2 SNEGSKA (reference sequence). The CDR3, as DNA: TGCAGTGCTACACCAGAAGGGGTAGGCACAGATACGCAGTATTTT. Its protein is CSATPEGVGTDTQYF.